These 8 T cell receptor beta chains were sequenced from one sample in a study of CD8 T cells in Susac syndrome. The authors reverse transcribed roughly 0.5 to 1 ug RNA with random hexamers. Via MiXCR, TCRdb re-called the immunoSEQ multiplex PCR reads, giving one row per CDR3 protein. The table has around 190,000 distinct CDR3 sequences, approximately 94% seen once. Source material: CD4+ T cells from PBMCs. The origin of the receptors is a human donor in good health.

This chain links TRBV9 with TRBJ2-1; D not resolved. There are 15 residues in the CDR3. The V gene lost 3 bases and the J gene lost 3 bases, with 13 bases spanning the gap. CDR1 is SGDLS, CDR2 YYNGEE, per germline. The DNA of the CDR3 is TGTGCCAGCAGCGCCACGGCCGGAGTCTACAATGAGCAGTTCTTC. Residues: CASSATAGVYNEQFF.

CDR3 in amino acids: CATRDHGGATYEQYF. Written as DNA, the CDR3 is TGTGCCACCAGGGACCATGGCGGGGCCACCTACGAGCAGTACTTC. V is TRBV15 and J is TRBJ2-7, with TRBD2 as a possible D gene (6 bases). Trimming stripped 6 bases from V and 2 bases from J, with 17 bases between. The germline CDR1 and CDR2 sequences are LNHNV and YYDKDF (reference sequence). This CDR3 is 15 amino acids long.

The chain uses TRBV29-1 and TRBJ2-3, with D hard to call. From germline, CDR1 is SQVTM and CDR2 ANQGSEA. The CDR3 is made up of 15 amino acids. Deletions cut 4 bases from V and 2 bases from J, with 16 bases between. This CDR3 is CSVAPDRPPTDTQYF. DNA for the CDR3: TGCAGCGTTGCTCCTGACCGTCCCCCCACAGATACGCAGTATTTT.

The chain is built from TRBV30 and TRBJ2-1, with 13 nucleotides matching TRBD2. The germline gives CDR1 GTSNPN, CDR2 SVGIG (reference sequence). This CDR3 spans 20 amino acids. V was clipped by 0 bases and J by 2 bases; unmatched bases: 13. This CDR3 is CAWSVLTGLTSGRAYNEQFF. The CDR3 nucleotides are TGTGCCTGGAGTGTACTGACAGGGCTAACTAGCGGGAGGGCCTACAATGAGCAGTTCTTC.

This chain connects TRBV20-1 to TRBJ2-7; D not resolved. Germline-derived CDR1 and CDR2 are DFQATT and SNEGSKA (reference sequence). Between the trimmed V and J ends, which lost 6 bases and 0 bases, there was a span of 12 bases. This CDR3 is 13 amino acids long. In nucleotides, the CDR3 is TGCAGTGCAAGGCGAGTAGCCTCCTACGAGCAGTACTTC. Its translation: CSARRVASYEQYF.

The rearrangement links TRBV14 to TRBJ2-5; tentative D call: TRBD2 (6 bases). The CDR3 spans 14 residues. Germline assignment: CDR1 SGHDN and CDR2 FVKESK. The ends were cut back, 3 bases at V and 4 bases at J, with 12 bases in the middle. The CDR3 spells CASSHSNGGETQYF. The CDR3 DNA is TGTGCCAGCAGCCATTCGAACGGGGGAGAGACCCAGTACTTC.

The DNA of the CDR3 is TGCAGCGTTGTAGTTGGAGGGGGCTCGGAGACCCAGTACTTC. Translation: CSVVVGGGSETQYF. The V gene is TRBV29-1, the J gene TRBJ2-5, with D possibly matching TRBD1 (7 bases). CDR3 length equals 14 residues. The germline CDR1 and CDR2 sequences are SQVTM and ANQGSEA. Between the trimmed V and J ends, which lost 4 bases and 5 bases, there was a span of 17 bases. The full variable domain, with the rest looked up from reference TRBV29-1 and TRBJ2-5, is SAVISQKPSRDICQRGTSLTIQCQVDSQVTMMFWYRQQPGQSLTLIATANQGSEATYESGFVIDKFPISRPNLTFSTLTVSNMSPEDSSIYLCSVVVGGGSETQYFGPGTRLLVL.

The rearrangement links TRBV12-5 to TRBJ2-2; D call uncertain. The CDR3 contains 11 residues. Germline CDR1 LGHNT, CDR2 FRNRAP. Trimming left V 8 bases short and J 4 bases short, with 5 bases between. CDR3 coding DNA: TGTGCTAGTAGAAGCACCGGGGAGCTGTTTTTT. This encodes CASRSTGELFF.